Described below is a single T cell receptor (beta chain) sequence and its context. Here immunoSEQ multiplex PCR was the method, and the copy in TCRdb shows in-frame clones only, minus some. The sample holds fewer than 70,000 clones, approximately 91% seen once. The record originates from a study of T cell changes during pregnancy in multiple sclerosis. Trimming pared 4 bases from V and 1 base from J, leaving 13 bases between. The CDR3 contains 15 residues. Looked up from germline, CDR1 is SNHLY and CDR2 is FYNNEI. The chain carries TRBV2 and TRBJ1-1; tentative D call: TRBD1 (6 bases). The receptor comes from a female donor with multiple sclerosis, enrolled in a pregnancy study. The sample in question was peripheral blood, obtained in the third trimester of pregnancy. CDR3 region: CASSVFGTQNTEAFF. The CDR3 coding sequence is TGTGCCAGCAGTGTCTTCGGGACACAGAACACTGAAGCTTTCTTT.